Listed below are T cell receptor beta chains from one sample, sequenced in a study of blood T cell repertoires in COVID-19. The table came from immunoSEQ multiplex PCR; TCRdb's copy has only in-frame clones and leaves some out. The table shows under 350,000 clones, with 90% occurring only once. Material: PBMCs or T cells enriched from blood (not recorded which). The source of these receptors is a man aged 55 to 70 who had recovered from COVID-19. Each CDR3 is given with its conserved first and last residue. A D gene is named only where the DNA matches it firmly. Only some rows state a clone size, as once, few, many or a class for expanded clones.

clone_size: NA; j_call: TRBJ2-2; v_call: TRBV5-4; d_call: TRBD2; cdr3_nt: TGTGCCAGCAGCCCCCGGATAGCGGGAGCCACCGGGGAGCTGTTTTTT; cdr3_aa: CASSPRIAGATGELFF
clone_size: NA; j_call: TRBJ1-3; v_call: TRBV6-5; d_call: NA; cdr3_nt: TGTGCCAGCAGTTACGACGGAGGCTCTGGAAACACCATATATTTT; cdr3_aa: CASSYDGGSGNTIYF
clone_size: NA; j_call: TRBJ1-1; v_call: TRBV19; d_call: NA; cdr3_nt: TGTGCCAGTAGTTCATGGGGGGGCGGCACTGAAGCTTTCTTT; cdr3_aa: CASSSWGGGTEAFF
clone_size: NA; j_call: TRBJ2-3; v_call: TRBV7-6; d_call: NA; cdr3_nt: TGTGCCAGCAGCTTAGCTTCAGGGGGCACAGATACGCAGTATTTT; cdr3_aa: CASSLASGGTDTQYF
clone_size: once; j_call: TRBJ1-5; v_call: TRBV24-1; d_call: NA; cdr3_nt: TGTGCCACCAGTGATCCAGGACAGTCTCAGCCCCAGCATTTT; cdr3_aa: CATSDPGQSQPQHF
clone_size: NA; j_call: TRBJ2-1; v_call: TRBV18; d_call: NA; cdr3_nt: TGTGCCAGCTCACCGAATCTAGACAATGAGCAGTTCTTC; cdr3_aa: CASSPNLDNEQFF
clone_size: NA; j_call: TRBJ1-6; v_call: TRBV6-5; d_call: NA; cdr3_nt: TGTGCCAGCAGAGACAGCTACTATAATTCACCCCTCCACTTT; cdr3_aa: CASRDSYYNSPLHF
clone_size: NA; j_call: TRBJ1-2; v_call: TRBV6-5; d_call: NA; cdr3_nt: TGTGCCAGCAGTTACTCGTTCGGGGACTATGGCTACACCTTC; cdr3_aa: CASSYSFGDYGYTF
clone_size: few; j_call: TRBJ1-1; v_call: TRBV7-2; d_call: TRBD1; cdr3_nt: TGTGCCAGCAGCTTAGGACAGGGTAGCGCTGAAGCTTTCTTT; cdr3_aa: CASSLGQGSAEAFF
clone_size: NA; j_call: TRBJ1-1; v_call: TRBV10-3; d_call: TRBD1; cdr3_nt: TGTGCCATCCGCTGGGGACAGGGGGACACTGAAGCTTTCTTT; cdr3_aa: CAIRWGQGDTEAFF
clone_size: once; j_call: TRBJ1-1; v_call: TRBV12-5; d_call: TRBD1; cdr3_nt: TGTGCTAGTGGTTTGCCACAGGGGATCGTAGCTTTCTTT; cdr3_aa: CASGLPQGIVAFF
clone_size: few; j_call: TRBJ1-5; v_call: TRBV6-5; d_call: TRBD1; cdr3_nt: TGTGCCAGCAGATTAACAGGGGGCAATCAGCCCCAGCATTTT; cdr3_aa: CASRLTGGNQPQHF
clone_size: NA; j_call: TRBJ2-2; v_call: TRBV7-9; d_call: TRBD1; cdr3_nt: TGTGCCAGCAGCCGTCCGACAGGGGGGGCCGGGGAGCTGTTTTTT; cdr3_aa: CASSRPTGGAGELFF
clone_size: NA; j_call: TRBJ2-1; v_call: TRBV4-1; d_call: NA; cdr3_nt: TGCGCCAGCAGCCAGGGCGGGGCACGGGAGAGCAATGAGCAGTTCTTC; cdr3_aa: CASSQGGARESNEQFF
clone_size: NA; j_call: TRBJ2-5; v_call: TRBV3-1/TRBV3-2; d_call: NA; cdr3_nt: TGTGCCAGCAGCCCCAGGGGGAGGGAGACCCAGTACTTC; cdr3_aa: CASSPRGRETQYF
clone_size: once; j_call: TRBJ1-2; v_call: TRBV25-1; d_call: TRBD1; cdr3_nt: TGTGCCAGCAGCGGGGGGACAGGGTTCGGCTACACCTTC; cdr3_aa: CASSGGTGFGYTF
clone_size: NA; j_call: TRBJ1-3; v_call: TRBV5-4; d_call: NA; cdr3_nt: TGTGCCAGCAGCTTGAGGGGAAGTGGAAACACCATATATTTT; cdr3_aa: CASSLRGSGNTIYF
clone_size: NA; j_call: TRBJ2-2; v_call: TRBV12-3/TRBV12-4; d_call: NA; cdr3_nt: TGTGCCAGCAGCCAATTGCAGGGGGAGCTGTTTTTT; cdr3_aa: CASSQLQGELFF
clone_size: NA; j_call: TRBJ1-2; v_call: TRBV27; d_call: NA; cdr3_nt: TGTGCCAGCAGTTTATCTTGGGGGGGGGTAGCTAACTATGGCTACACCTTC; cdr3_aa: CASSLSWGGVANYGYTF
clone_size: NA; j_call: TRBJ1-1; v_call: TRBV2; d_call: TRBD1; cdr3_nt: TGTGCCAGCAGACAACCCGGGACAGGCACTGAAGCTTTCTTT; cdr3_aa: CASRQPGTGTEAFF
clone_size: NA; j_call: TRBJ1-2; v_call: TRBV19; d_call: NA; cdr3_nt: TGTGCCAGTAGTCTGACCTGGGGCCCAGGATATGGCTACACCTTC; cdr3_aa: CASSLTWGPGYGYTF
clone_size: NA; j_call: TRBJ2-3; v_call: TRBV15; d_call: TRBD2; cdr3_nt: TGTGCCACCAGCAACCCGGGACTAGCGGGGGTGAGCACAGATACGCAGTATTTT; cdr3_aa: CATSNPGLAGVSTDTQYF
clone_size: NA; j_call: TRBJ2-5; v_call: TRBV4-1; d_call: NA; cdr3_nt: TGCGCCAGCAGCCGAAAAGCCTTACTAGAAGAATCCGTAGGGACCCAGTACTTC; cdr3_aa: CASSRKALLEESVGTQYF
clone_size: NA; j_call: TRBJ1-2; v_call: TRBV4-2; d_call: NA; cdr3_nt: TGTGCCAGCAGCCAAGATGGAGATAACTATGGCTACACCTTC; cdr3_aa: CASSQDGDNYGYTF
clone_size: NA; j_call: TRBJ1-2; v_call: TRBV29-1; d_call: TRBD1; cdr3_nt: TGCAGCGTTGAGGCGACAGGGGGTAAAGGGTATGGCTACACCTTC; cdr3_aa: CSVEATGGKGYGYTF
clone_size: NA; j_call: TRBJ1-2; v_call: TRBV7-2; d_call: NA; cdr3_nt: TGTGCCAGCAGCTTAGTACGGACGGGAGGAATTGGCTACACCTTC; cdr3_aa: CASSLVRTGGIGYTF
clone_size: NA; j_call: TRBJ2-1; v_call: TRBV2; d_call: NA; cdr3_nt: TGTGCCGGCGTAGGGGGCAATGAGCAGTTCTTC; cdr3_aa: CAGVGGNEQFF
clone_size: NA; j_call: TRBJ2-7; v_call: TRBV23-1; d_call: NA; cdr3_nt: TGCGCCAGCAGTCCGGGGAGGCAGTACTTC; cdr3_aa: CASSPGRQYF
clone_size: many; j_call: TRBJ1-1; v_call: TRBV7-9; d_call: TRBD1; cdr3_nt: TGTGCCAGCAGCTTAGGGTCCGACAGGGGTGAAGCTTTCTTT; cdr3_aa: CASSLGSDRGEAFF
clone_size: NA; j_call: TRBJ2-5; v_call: TRBV6-5; d_call: NA; cdr3_nt: TGTGCCAGCCGGGTACCGGGACACCCAGCGGAGACCCAGTACTTC; cdr3_aa: CASRVPGHPAETQYF
clone_size: NA; j_call: TRBJ2-5; v_call: TRBV10-3; d_call: NA; cdr3_nt: TGTGCCACCTGGGAGCGACAGGGAGGATCGAGTGGCCCCCAGTACTTC; cdr3_aa: CATWERQGGSSGPQYF
clone_size: NA; j_call: TRBJ2-7; v_call: TRBV6-5; d_call: NA; cdr3_nt: TGTGCCAGCAGTACAGGTTCCCCCTTAGGGCAGTACTTC; cdr3_aa: CASSTGSPLGQYF
clone_size: NA; j_call: TRBJ1-3; v_call: TRBV19; d_call: NA; cdr3_nt: TGTGCCAGTAGTGCCCAACAGGGAAATCTATATTTT; cdr3_aa: CASSAQQGNLYF
clone_size: few; j_call: TRBJ2-7; v_call: TRBV12-3/TRBV12-4; d_call: NA; cdr3_nt: TGTGCCAGCAGTCCCCAGGACAGCGAGCAGTACTTC; cdr3_aa: CASSPQDSEQYF
clone_size: few; j_call: TRBJ1-5; v_call: TRBV5-5; d_call: TRBD1; cdr3_nt: TGTGCCAGCAGCTTCTGGACAGGGGATCAGCCCCAGCATTTT; cdr3_aa: CASSFWTGDQPQHF
clone_size: NA; j_call: TRBJ2-2; v_call: TRBV18; d_call: NA; cdr3_nt: TGTGCCAGCTCACCATCTACTACCGGGGAGCTGTTTTTT; cdr3_aa: CASSPSTTGELFF
clone_size: NA; j_call: TRBJ2-1; v_call: TRBV27; d_call: NA; cdr3_nt: TGTGCCAGTTCAGGGTTCCCCTACAATGAGCAGTTCTTC; cdr3_aa: CASSGFPYNEQFF
clone_size: NA; j_call: TRBJ2-1; v_call: TRBV7-9; d_call: NA; cdr3_nt: TGTGCCAGCAGTCTACAGGGTTATGAGCAGTTCTTC; cdr3_aa: CASSLQGYEQFF
clone_size: NA; j_call: TRBJ2-3; v_call: TRBV23-1; d_call: TRBD1; cdr3_nt: TGCGCCAGCAGTCAGCCGACAGGGCTTTTCGCTGGGTATAGCACAGATACGCAGTATTTT; cdr3_aa: CASSQPTGLFAGYSTDTQYF
clone_size: NA; j_call: TRBJ1-3; v_call: TRBV12-3/TRBV12-4; d_call: NA; cdr3_nt: TGTGCCAGCAGCCGTTGGGGGGACACCATATATTTT; cdr3_aa: CASSRWGDTIYF
clone_size: NA; j_call: TRBJ2-3; v_call: TRBV6-6; d_call: TRBD1; cdr3_nt: TGTGCCAGCAACTACAGGGGAGGCACAGATACGCAGTATTTT; cdr3_aa: CASNYRGGTDTQYF
clone_size: NA; j_call: TRBJ1-1; v_call: TRBV6-5; d_call: NA; cdr3_nt: TGTGCCAGCAGCTATACAGACACGAACACTGAAGCTTTCTTT; cdr3_aa: CASSYTDTNTEAFF
clone_size: NA; j_call: TRBJ2-5; v_call: TRBV6-5; d_call: NA; cdr3_nt: TGTGCCAGCAGTCCCCAGGTCCCAGTGCAAGAGACCCAGTACTTC; cdr3_aa: CASSPQVPVQETQYF
clone_size: NA; j_call: TRBJ1-4; v_call: TRBV15; d_call: TRBD1; cdr3_nt: TGTGCCACCAGCAGGGACAACAGGGGCGGGAATGAAAAACTGTTTTTT; cdr3_aa: CATSRDNRGGNEKLFF
clone_size: NA; j_call: TRBJ1-2; v_call: TRBV3-1/TRBV3-2; d_call: NA; cdr3_nt: TGTGCCAGCAGCCAAGGGTTCGGGGGGGGAAACTATGGCTACACCTTC; cdr3_aa: CASSQGFGGGNYGYTF
clone_size: NA; j_call: TRBJ2-1; v_call: TRBV12-3/TRBV12-4; d_call: NA; cdr3_nt: TGTGCCAGCAGTTTAAATCGCGGGGCGGCGTTCTTC; cdr3_aa: CASSLNRGAAFF
clone_size: once; j_call: TRBJ2-3; v_call: TRBV11-3; d_call: TRBD2; cdr3_nt: TGTGCCAGCAGCCGGCCTTCCTCGGACGGGAGGACAGATACGCAGTATTTT; cdr3_aa: CASSRPSSDGRTDTQYF
clone_size: NA; j_call: TRBJ2-1; v_call: TRBV7-9; d_call: NA; cdr3_nt: TGTGCCAGCGGCCAGGACTTGAGCTCCTACAATGAGCAGTTCTTC; cdr3_aa: CASGQDLSSYNEQFF
clone_size: NA; j_call: TRBJ1-6; v_call: TRBV4-3; d_call: NA; cdr3_nt: TGCGCCAGCAGCCAGGAAAAACAGGGTCCTTCACCCCTCCACTTT; cdr3_aa: CASSQEKQGPSPLHF
clone_size: NA; j_call: TRBJ2-1; v_call: TRBV29-1; d_call: NA; cdr3_nt: TGCAGCGTTGACGGGTACTATGAGCAGTTCTTC; cdr3_aa: CSVDGYYEQFF
clone_size: NA; j_call: TRBJ2-1; v_call: TRBV10-1; d_call: NA; cdr3_nt: TGCGCCAGCAGTGAGTCGATCTCCAACACCTACAATGAGCAGTTCTTC; cdr3_aa: CASSESISNTYNEQFF
clone_size: NA; j_call: TRBJ2-7; v_call: TRBV27; d_call: NA; cdr3_nt: TGTGCCAGCAGGTACAGACCCACCACCTACGAGCAGTACTTC; cdr3_aa: CASRYRPTTYEQYF
clone_size: NA; j_call: TRBJ1-5; v_call: TRBV19; d_call: TRBD1; cdr3_nt: TGTGCCAGTAGTCGACAGGGTCTGAGCAATCAGCCCCAGCATTTT; cdr3_aa: CASSRQGLSNQPQHF
clone_size: NA; j_call: TRBJ1-6; v_call: TRBV29-1; d_call: NA; cdr3_nt: TGCAGCGTTGTTGAGCTGCCGGGTTCACCCCTCCACTTT; cdr3_aa: CSVVELPGSPLHF
clone_size: NA; j_call: TRBJ2-1; v_call: TRBV18; d_call: NA; cdr3_nt: TGTGCCAGCTCGTACGACAGTTACAATGAGCAGTTCTTC; cdr3_aa: CASSYDSYNEQFF
clone_size: NA; j_call: TRBJ2-2; v_call: TRBV5-1; d_call: TRBD2; cdr3_nt: TGCGCCAGCAGCATCACTCGTAGCGGGGCCCGGGGCGGGGAGCTGTTTTTT; cdr3_aa: CASSITRSGARGGELFF
clone_size: NA; j_call: TRBJ2-7; v_call: TRBV3-1/TRBV3-2; d_call: NA; cdr3_nt: TGTGCCAGCAGCCGATCTAGATCCTACGAGCAGTACTTC; cdr3_aa: CASSRSRSYEQYF
clone_size: NA; j_call: TRBJ1-4; v_call: TRBV20-1; d_call: NA; cdr3_nt: TGCAGTGCTAGGGGAGGAGATAAACTGTTTTTT; cdr3_aa: CSARGGDKLFF